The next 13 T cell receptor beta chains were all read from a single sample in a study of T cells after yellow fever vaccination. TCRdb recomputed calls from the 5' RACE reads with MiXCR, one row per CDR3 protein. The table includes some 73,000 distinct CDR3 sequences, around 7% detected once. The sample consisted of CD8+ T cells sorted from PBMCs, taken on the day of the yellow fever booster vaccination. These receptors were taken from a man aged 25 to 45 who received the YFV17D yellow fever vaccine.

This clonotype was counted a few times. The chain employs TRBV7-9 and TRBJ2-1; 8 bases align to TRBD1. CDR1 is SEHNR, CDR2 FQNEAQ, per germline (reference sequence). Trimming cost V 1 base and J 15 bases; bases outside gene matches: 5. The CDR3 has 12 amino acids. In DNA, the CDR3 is TGTGCCAGCAGCTTAGGGCAGGGGGCCCCGTTCTTC. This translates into CASSLGQGAPFF.

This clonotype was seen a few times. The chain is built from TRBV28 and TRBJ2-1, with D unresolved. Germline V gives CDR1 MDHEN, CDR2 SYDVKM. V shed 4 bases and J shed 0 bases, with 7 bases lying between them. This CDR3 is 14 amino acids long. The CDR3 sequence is CASSYQDSYNEQFF. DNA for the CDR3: TGTGCCAGCAGTTACCAGGACTCCTACAATGAGCAGTTCTTC.

This CDR3 is CASSLHLSGANVLTF. In nucleotides, the CDR3 is TGTGCCAGCAGCTTGCACCTCTCTGGGGCCAACGTCCTGACTTTC. V is TRBV9 and J is TRBJ2-6, with D unclear. Per germline, CDR1 SGDLS and CDR2 YYNGEE. CDR3 length: 15 residues. V lost 4 bases and J lost 0, with 8 bases in between.

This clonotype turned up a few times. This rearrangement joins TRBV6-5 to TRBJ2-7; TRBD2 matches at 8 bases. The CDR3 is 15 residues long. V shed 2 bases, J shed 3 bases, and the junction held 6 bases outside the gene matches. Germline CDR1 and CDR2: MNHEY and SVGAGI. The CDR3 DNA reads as TGTGCCAGCAGTTACGTAGCGGGACTACTCTACGAGCAGTACTTC. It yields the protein CASSYVAGLLYEQYF.

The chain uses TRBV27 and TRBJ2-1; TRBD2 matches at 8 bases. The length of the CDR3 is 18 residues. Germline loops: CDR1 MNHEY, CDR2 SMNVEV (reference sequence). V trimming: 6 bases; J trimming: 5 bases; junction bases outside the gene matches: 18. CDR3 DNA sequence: TGTGCCAGCAGGGCGACTAGCGTGAGGGCCGGGGAGGACAATGAGCAGTTCTTC. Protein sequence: CASRATSVRAGEDNEQFF.

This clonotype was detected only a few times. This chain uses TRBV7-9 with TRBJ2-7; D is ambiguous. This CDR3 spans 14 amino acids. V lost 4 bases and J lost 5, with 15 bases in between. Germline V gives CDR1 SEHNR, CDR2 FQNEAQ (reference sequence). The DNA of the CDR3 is TGTGCCAGCAGCTCTTCAAATTTGGTAGACGAGCAGTACTTC. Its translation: CASSSSNLVDEQYF.

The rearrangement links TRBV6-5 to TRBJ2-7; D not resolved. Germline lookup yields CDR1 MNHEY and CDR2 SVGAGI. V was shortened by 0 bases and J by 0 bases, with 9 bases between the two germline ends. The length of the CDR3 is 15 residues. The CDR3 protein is CASSYSALRSYEQYF. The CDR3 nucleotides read TGTGCCAGCAGTTACTCGGCCCTCCGCTCCTACGAGCAGTACTTC.

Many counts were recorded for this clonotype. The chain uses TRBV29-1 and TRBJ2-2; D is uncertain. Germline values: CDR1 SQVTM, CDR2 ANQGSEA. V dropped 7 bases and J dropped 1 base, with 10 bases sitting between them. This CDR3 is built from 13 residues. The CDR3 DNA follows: TGCAGCGGGGTTGCGCTGAACACCGGGGAGCTGTTTTTT. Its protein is CSGVALNTGELFF.

In DNA form, the CDR3 reads TGCAGTGCTAGTAAAGGGACAGGAGTGTACGAGCAGTACTTC. Amino acids: CSASKGTGVYEQYF. The chain combines TRBV20-1 with TRBJ2-7; 8 bases are shared with TRBD1. V dropped 3 bases and J dropped 4; count of bases not matched to a gene: 8. Per germline, CDR1 DFQATT and CDR2 SNEGSKA (reference sequence). This CDR3 comprises 14 residues.

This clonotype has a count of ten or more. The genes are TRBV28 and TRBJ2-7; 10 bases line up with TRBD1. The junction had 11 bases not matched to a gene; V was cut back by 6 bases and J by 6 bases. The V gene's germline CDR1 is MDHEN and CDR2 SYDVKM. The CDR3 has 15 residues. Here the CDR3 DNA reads TGTGCCAGCAGCCCAAGAGCTGGACAGGGGGTCGAGCAGTACTTC. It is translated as CASSPRAGQGVEQYF.

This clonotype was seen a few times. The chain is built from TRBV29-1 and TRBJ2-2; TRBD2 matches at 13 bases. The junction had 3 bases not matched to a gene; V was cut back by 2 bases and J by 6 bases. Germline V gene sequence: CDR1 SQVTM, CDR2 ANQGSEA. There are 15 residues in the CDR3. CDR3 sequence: CSVETTSGRAGELFF. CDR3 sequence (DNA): TGCAGCGTTGAAACAACTAGCGGGAGGGCCGGGGAGCTGTTTTTT.

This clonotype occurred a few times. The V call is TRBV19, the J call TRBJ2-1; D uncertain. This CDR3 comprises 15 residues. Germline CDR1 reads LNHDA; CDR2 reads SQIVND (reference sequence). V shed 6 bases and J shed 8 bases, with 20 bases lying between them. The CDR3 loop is CASSSTPSPADEQFF. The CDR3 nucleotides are TGTGCCAGTAGCTCCACCCCCTCGCCCGCAGATGAGCAGTTCTTC.

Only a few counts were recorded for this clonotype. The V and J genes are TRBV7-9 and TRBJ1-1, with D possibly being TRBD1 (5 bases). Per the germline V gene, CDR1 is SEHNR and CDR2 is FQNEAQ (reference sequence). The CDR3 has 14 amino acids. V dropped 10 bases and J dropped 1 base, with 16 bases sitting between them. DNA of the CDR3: TGTGCCATCCTAGACCTGACAGAGAACACTGAAGCTTTCTTT. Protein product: CAILDLTENTEAFF. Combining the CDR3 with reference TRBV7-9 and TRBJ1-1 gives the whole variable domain DTGVSQNPRHKITKRGQNVTFRCDPISEHNRLYWYRQTLGQGPEFLTYFQNEAQLEKSRLLSDRFSAERPKGSFSTLEIQRTEQGDSAMYLCAILDLTENTEAFFGQGTRLTVV.